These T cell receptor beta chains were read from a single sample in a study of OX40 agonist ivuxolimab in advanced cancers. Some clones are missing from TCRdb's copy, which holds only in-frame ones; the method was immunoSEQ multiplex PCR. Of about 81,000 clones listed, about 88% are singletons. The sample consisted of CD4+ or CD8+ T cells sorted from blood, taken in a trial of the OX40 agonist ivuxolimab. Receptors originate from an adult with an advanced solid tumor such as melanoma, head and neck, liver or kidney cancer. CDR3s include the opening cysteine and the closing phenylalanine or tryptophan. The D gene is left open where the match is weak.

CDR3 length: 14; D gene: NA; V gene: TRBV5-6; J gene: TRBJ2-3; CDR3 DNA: TGTGCCAGCAGCCCGAGAAGGGGATTAGATACGCAGTATTTT; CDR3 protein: CASSPRRGLDTQYF
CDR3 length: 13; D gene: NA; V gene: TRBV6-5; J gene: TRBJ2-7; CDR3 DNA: TGTGCCAGCAGTCCCTATTCGGGCTACGAGCAGTACTTC; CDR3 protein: CASSPYSGYEQYF
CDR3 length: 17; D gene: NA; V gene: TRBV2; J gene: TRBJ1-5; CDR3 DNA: TGTGCCAGCAGTGAAGCGCTCGCAGGGTTGGGTCATCAGCCCCAGCATTTT; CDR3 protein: CASSEALAGLGHQPQHF
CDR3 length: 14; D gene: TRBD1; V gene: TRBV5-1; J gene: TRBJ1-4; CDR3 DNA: TGCGCCAGCACCCTGGACAGGGCGTATGAAAAACTGTTTTTT; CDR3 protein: CASTLDRAYEKLFF
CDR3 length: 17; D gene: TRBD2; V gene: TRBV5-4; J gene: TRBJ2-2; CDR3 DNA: TGTGCCAGCAGCTGGGGGCCGGGACTAGTGAGCACCGGGGAGCTGTTTTTT; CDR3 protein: CASSWGPGLVSTGELFF
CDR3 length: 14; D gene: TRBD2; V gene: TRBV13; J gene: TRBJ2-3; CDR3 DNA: TGTGCCAGCAGCCCTAGTGGGGGGGCAGATACGCAGTATTTT; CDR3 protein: CASSPSGGADTQYF
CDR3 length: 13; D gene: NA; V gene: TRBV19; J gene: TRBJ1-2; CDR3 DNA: TGTGCCAGTAGTACTGGGACCCCCCTCGGCTACACCTTC; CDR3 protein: CASSTGTPLGYTF
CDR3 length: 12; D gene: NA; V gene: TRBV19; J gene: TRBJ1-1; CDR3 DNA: TGTGCCAGTAGTGTGAGGGGGGGCGAAGCTTTCTTT; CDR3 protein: CASSVRGGEAFF
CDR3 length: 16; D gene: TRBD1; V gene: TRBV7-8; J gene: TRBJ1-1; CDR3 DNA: TGTGCCAGCAGCTTAGTAATTGGGGGGACAGGGGGCGAAGCTTTCTTT; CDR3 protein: CASSLVIGGTGGEAFF
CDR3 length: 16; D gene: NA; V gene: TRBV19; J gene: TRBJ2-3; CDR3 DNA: TGTGCCAGTAGTCCCTGGGGAGCGGAGGCCACAGATACGCAGTATTTT; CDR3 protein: CASSPWGAEATDTQYF
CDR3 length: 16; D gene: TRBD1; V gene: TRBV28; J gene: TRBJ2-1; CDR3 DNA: TGTGCCAGCAGTTCACCGGGGGGGACAGGGGATGGTGAGCAGTTCTTC; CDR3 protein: CASSSPGGTGDGEQFF
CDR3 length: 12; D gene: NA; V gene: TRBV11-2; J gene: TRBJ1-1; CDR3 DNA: TGTGCCAGCAGCTTAGCGCGCACTGAAGCTTTCTTT; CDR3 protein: CASSLARTEAFF
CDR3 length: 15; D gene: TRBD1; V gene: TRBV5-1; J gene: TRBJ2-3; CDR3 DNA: TGCGCCAGCACCCGGGACAGGGGGGCCACAGATACGCAGTATTTT; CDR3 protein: CASTRDRGATDTQYF
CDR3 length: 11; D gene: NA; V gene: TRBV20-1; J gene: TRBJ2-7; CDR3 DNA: TGCAGTGCTGGAGGGCTCTACGAGCAGTACTTC; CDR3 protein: CSAGGLYEQYF
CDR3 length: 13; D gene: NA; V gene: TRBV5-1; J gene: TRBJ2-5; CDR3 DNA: TGCGCCAGCAGCCCTAGTCCTCAAGAGACCCAGTACTTC; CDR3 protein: CASSPSPQETQYF
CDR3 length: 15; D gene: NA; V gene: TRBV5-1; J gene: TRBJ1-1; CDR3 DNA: TGCGCCAGCAGCTTGAGGTCCAGCTTGAACACTGAAGCTTTCTTT; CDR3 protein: CASSLRSSLNTEAFF